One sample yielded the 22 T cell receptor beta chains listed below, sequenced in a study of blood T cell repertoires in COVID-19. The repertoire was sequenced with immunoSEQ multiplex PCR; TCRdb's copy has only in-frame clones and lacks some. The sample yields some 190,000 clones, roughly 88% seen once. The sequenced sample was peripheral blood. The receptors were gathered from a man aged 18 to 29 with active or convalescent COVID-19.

The CDR3, as DNA: TGTGCCAGCAGCGGAACAGGGGGGGCGGGTGGCTACACCTTC. Residues: CASSGTGGAGGYTF. The chain couples TRBV7-8 to TRBJ1-2, with 8 bases lining up with TRBD1. Germline CDR1 and CDR2: SGHVS and FQNEAQ. The CDR3 length is 14 residues. After removal of 5 bases from V and 7 bases from J, the junction contained 9 bases not matched to a gene. Using reference TRBV7-8 and TRBJ1-2 for the parts outside the CDR3, the full variable domain is GAGVSQSPRYKVAKRGQDVALRCDPISGHVSLFWYQQALGQGPEFLTYFQNEAQLDKSGLPSDRFFAERPEGSVSTLKIQRTQQEDSAVYLCASSGTGGAGGYTFGSGTRLTVV.

This chain's CDR3 is CAGRAAGAPVGGYTF. The CDR3 nucleotides read TGTGCCGGGCGCGCGGCTGGGGCCCCGGTGGGTGGCTACACCTTC. This chain joins TRBV10-3 and TRBJ1-2; possibly TRBD1 for D (5 bases). V was shortened by 11 bases and J by 7 bases, with 26 bases between the two germline ends. CDR1 is ENHRY and CDR2 is SYGVKD in the germline V gene. The CDR3 contains 15 residues.

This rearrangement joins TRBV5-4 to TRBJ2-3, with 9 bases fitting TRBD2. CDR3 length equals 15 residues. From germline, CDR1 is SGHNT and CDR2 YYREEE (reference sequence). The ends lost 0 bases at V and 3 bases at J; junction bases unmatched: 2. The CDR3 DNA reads TGTGCCAGCAGCTTGGGGCTAGCGGGAACAGATACGCAGTATTTT. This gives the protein CASSLGLAGTDTQYF.

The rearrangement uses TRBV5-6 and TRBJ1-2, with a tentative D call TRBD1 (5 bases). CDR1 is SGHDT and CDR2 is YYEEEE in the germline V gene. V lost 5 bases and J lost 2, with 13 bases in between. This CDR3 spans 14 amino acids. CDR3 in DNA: TGTGCCAGCAGAGAGACAGTTCCCAACTATGGCTACACCTTC. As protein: CASRETVPNYGYTF.

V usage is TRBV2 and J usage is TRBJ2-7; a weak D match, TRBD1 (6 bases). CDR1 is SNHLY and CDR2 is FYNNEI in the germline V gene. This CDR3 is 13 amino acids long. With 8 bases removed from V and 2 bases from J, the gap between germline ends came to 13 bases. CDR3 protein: CASGWTETYEQYF. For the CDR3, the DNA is TGTGCCAGCGGTTGGACAGAAACCTACGAGCAGTACTTC.

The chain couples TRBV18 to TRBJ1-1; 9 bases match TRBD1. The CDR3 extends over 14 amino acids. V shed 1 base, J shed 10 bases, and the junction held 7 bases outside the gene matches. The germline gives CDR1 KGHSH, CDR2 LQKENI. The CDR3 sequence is CASSPRLGQGRAFF. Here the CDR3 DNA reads TGTGCCAGCTCACCACGCCTTGGACAGGGGCGAGCTTTCTTT.

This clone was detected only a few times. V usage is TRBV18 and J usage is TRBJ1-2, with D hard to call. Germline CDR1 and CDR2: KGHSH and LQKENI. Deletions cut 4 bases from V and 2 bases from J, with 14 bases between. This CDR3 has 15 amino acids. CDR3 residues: CASSLGTDTNYGYTF. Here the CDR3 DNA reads TGTGCCAGCTCACTTGGAACAGACACCAACTATGGCTACACCTTC. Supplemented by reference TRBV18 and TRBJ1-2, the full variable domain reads NAGVMQNPRHLVRRRGQEARLRCSPMKGHSHVYWYRQLPEEGLKFMVYLQKENIIDESGMPKERFSAEFPKEGPSILRIQQVVRGDSAAYFCASSLGTDTNYGYTFGSGTRLTVV.

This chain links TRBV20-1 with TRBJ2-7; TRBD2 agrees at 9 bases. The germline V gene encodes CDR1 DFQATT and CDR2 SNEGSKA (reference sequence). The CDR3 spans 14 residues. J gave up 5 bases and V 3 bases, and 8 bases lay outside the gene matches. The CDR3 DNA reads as TGCAGTGCTAGTCTCATAGCGGGAGAACACGAGCAGTACTTC. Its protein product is CSASLIAGEHEQYF.

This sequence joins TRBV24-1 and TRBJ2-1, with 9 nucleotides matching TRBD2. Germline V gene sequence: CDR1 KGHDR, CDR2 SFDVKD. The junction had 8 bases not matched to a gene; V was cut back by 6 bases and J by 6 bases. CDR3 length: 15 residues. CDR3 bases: TGTGCCACCAGTTCCACAAGCGGGAGGCTCAATGAGCAGTTCTTC. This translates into CATSSTSGRLNEQFF.

CDR3 region: CASSSGTGDTDTQYF. For the CDR3, the DNA is TGCGCCAGCAGCTCCGGGACAGGCGACACAGATACGCAGTATTTT. The chain has TRBV5-1 and TRBJ2-3; 8 bases line up with TRBD1. The CDR3 totals 15 residues. Per germline, CDR1 SGHRS and CDR2 YFSETQ. The ends lost 3 bases at V and 2 bases at J; junction bases unmatched: 5.

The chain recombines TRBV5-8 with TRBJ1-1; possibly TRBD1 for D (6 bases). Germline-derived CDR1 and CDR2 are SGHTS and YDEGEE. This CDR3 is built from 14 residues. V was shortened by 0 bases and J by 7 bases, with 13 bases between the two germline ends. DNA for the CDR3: TGTGCCAGCAGCTTGGACGGGACACTTAATGAAGCTTTCTTT. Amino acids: CASSLDGTLNEAFF.

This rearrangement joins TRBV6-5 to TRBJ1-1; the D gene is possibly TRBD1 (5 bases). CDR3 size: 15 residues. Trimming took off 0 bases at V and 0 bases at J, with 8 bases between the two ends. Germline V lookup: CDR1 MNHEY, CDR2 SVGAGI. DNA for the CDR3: TGTGCCAGCAGTTACTCGGGGCAGTTGAACACTGAAGCTTTCTTT. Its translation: CASSYSGQLNTEAFF.

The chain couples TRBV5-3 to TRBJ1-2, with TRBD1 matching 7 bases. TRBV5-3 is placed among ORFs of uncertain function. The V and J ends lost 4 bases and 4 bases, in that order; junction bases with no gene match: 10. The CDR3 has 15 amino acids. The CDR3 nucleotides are TGTGCCAGAAGCCAGACAGGGAGTCCCATCTATGGCTACACCTTC. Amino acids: CARSQTGSPIYGYTF.

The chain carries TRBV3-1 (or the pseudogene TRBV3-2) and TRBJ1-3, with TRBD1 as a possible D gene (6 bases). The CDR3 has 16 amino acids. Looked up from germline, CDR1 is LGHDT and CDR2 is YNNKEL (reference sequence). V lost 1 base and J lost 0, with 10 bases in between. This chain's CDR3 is CASSQATGLSGNTIYF. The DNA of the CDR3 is TGTGCCAGCAGCCAAGCGACAGGCCTCTCTGGAAACACCATATATTTT.

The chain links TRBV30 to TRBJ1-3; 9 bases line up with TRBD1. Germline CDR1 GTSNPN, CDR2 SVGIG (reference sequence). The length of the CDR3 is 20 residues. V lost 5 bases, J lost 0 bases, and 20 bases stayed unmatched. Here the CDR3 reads CAWAGGHRGLVIYSGNTIYF. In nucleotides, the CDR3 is TGTGCCTGGGCAGGGGGCCACAGGGGGCTTGTCATTTACTCTGGAAACACCATATATTTT.

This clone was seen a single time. The CDR3 DNA reads TGCGCCAGCTACCTCCGGGGCCTAGCGGGAGGGCGGGCGAATGAGCAGTTCTTC. It is translated as CASYLRGLAGGRANEQFF. The genes are TRBV5-1 and TRBJ2-1, with 12 bases lining up with TRBD2. The CDR3 loop spans 18 amino acids. V shed 7 bases and J 7 bases; nucleotides not matched to a gene: 18. Germline CDR1 SGHRS, CDR2 YFSETQ. The full variable domain, its missing parts supplied by reference TRBV5-1 and TRBJ2-1, is KAGVTQTPRYLIKTRGQQVTLSCSPISGHRSVSWYQQTPGQGLQFLFEYFSETQRNKGNFPGRFSGRQFSNSRSEMNVSTLELGDSALYLCASYLRGLAGGRANEQFFGPGTRLTVL.

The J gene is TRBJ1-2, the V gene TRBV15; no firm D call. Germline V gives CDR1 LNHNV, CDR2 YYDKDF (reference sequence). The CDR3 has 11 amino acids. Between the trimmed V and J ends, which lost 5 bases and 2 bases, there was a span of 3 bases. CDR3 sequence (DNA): TGTGCCACCAGCGGCAACTATGGCTACACCTTC. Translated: CATSGNYGYTF.

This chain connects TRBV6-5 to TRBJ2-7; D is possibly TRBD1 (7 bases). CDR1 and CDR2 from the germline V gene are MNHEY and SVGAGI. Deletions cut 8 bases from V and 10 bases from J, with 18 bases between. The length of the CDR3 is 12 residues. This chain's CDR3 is CASGGTVLEQYF. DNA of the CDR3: TGTGCCAGCGGAGGGACAGTTCTCGAACAGTACTTC.

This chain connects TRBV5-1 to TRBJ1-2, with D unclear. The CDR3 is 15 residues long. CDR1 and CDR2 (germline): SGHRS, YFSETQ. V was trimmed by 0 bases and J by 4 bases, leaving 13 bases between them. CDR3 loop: CASSLVAGTSYGYTF. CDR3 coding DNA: TGCGCCAGCAGCTTGGTGGCAGGCACCTCCTATGGCTACACCTTC.

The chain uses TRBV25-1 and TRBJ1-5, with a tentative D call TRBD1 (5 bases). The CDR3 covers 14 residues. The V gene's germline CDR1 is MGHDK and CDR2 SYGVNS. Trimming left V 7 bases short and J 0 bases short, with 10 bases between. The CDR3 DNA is TGTGCCAGCAAGGGAGGGGCTAGCAATCAGCCCCAGCATTTT. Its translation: CASKGGASNQPQHF.

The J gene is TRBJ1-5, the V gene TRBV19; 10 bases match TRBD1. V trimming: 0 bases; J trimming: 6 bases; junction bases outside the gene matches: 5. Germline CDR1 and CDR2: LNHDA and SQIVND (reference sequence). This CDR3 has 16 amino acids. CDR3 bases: TGTGCCAGTAGTATAGATTGGACAGGGGGTAGTCAGCCCCAGCATTTT. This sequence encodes CASSIDWTGGSQPQHF.

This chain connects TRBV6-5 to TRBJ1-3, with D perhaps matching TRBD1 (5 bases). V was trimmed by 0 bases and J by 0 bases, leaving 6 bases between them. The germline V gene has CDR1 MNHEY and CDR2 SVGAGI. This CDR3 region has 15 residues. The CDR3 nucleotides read TGTGCCAGCAGTTACTCTGACAGCTCTGGAAACACCATATATTTT. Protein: CASSYSDSSGNTIYF.